This T cell receptor beta chain was obtained from a study of blood T cells in healthy people across ages. Points from the study as a whole: The study found more naive CD4+ cells and higher diversity in long-lived than aged donors.

The CDR3 sequence is 14 residues long. Germline loops: CDR1 SQVTM, CDR2 ANQGSEA. The V gene end was trimmed by 4 bases and the J gene end by 2 bases; junction bases not matched to a gene: 6. Next came a second PCR, run for about 6 to 12 cycles, which used a sample-barcoded 5' primer along with a J-beta primer mix. Researchers report that a template-switch adaptor with 12 random nucleotides tagged each cDNA molecule. TCRdb recomputed calls from the 5' RACE reads with MiXCR, one row per CDR3 protein. The repertoire includes 800,000 to 900,000 distinct CDR3 sequences, around 62% of them detected once, and 28% sits in the top ten. PBMCs were isolated at a quantity of at least 6.5 million per sample. Of note for this clonotype: The antigen is unknown.

The sequenced material came from blood. The rearrangement uses TRBV29-1 and TRBJ2-5, with TRBD1 matching 8 bases. This TCR was sampled from a man aged 25-45 years in good health. The CDR3 loop is CSVVGQGIQETQYF. The CDR3 coding sequence is TGCAGCGTTGTTGGACAGGGAATACAAGAGACCCAGTACTTC.